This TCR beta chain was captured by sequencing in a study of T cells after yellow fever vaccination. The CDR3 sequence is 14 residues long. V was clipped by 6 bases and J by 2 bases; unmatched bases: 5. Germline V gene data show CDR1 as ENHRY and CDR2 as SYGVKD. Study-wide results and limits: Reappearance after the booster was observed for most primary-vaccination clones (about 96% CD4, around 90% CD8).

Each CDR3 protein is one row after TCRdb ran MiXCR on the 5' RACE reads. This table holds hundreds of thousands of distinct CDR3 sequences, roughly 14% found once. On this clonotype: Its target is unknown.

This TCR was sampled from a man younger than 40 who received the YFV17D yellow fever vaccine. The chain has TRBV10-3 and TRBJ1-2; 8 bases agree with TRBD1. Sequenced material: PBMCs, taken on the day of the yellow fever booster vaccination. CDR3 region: CAIREQGGNYGYTF. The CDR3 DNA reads TGTGCCATCAGGGAACAGGGGGGAAACTATGGCTACACCTTC.